This is a list of T cell receptor beta chains from one sample in a study of OX40 agonist ivuxolimab in advanced cancers. Measured with immunoSEQ multiplex PCR; TCRdb has only the in-frame clones, and not every one. The table shows about 46,000 clones, with approximately 86% occurring only once. The material was CD4+ or CD8+ T cells sorted from blood, obtained in a trial of the OX40 agonist ivuxolimab. Every receptor here comes from an adult with an advanced solid tumor such as melanoma, head and neck, liver or kidney cancer. Each CDR3 is given with its conserved first and last residue. A D gene is named only where the DNA matches it firmly. Clone size is given for some rows only: seen once, a few or many times, or a class if the clone is expanded.

TGTGCCAGCAGTTACGATCGCGGGAGGTCAACGCAGTATTTT	CASSYDRGRSTQYF	TRBJ2-3	NA	TRBD2	TRBV6-5
TGTGCCAGCAGCTTACGACCGGGGGCTGAAGCTTTCTTT	CASSLRPGAEAFF	TRBJ1-1	NA	NA	TRBV11-2
TGTGCCAGCAGCGGAACCCGGGCCACCTCTAGCACAGATACGCAGTATTTT	CASSGTRATSSTDTQYF	TRBJ2-3	NA	NA	TRBV7-9
TGCGCCAGCAGCCAAGCGGCTAGTGACACCTACGAGCAGTACTTC	CASSQAASDTYEQYF	TRBJ2-7	NA	NA	TRBV4-1
TGTGCCAGCAGCCCCTTAGCGGGAGGGCCCTACGAGCAGTACTTC	CASSPLAGGPYEQYF	TRBJ2-7	NA	TRBD2	TRBV7-9
TGCGCCAGCAGCGTGGCCCAGGGGACCGAGCAGTACTTC	CASSVAQGTEQYF	TRBJ2-7	NA	NA	TRBV5-1
TGTGCCACCAGCAGAGGGGGCGCAGGGGCCACTGAAGCTTTCTTT	CATSRGGAGATEAFF	TRBJ1-1	NA	NA	TRBV15
TGTGCCAGCAGCCCCCGACCGAATAATCAGCCCCAGCATTTT	CASSPRPNNQPQHF	TRBJ1-5	NA	NA	TRBV14
TGTGCCAGCAGCTTCAGCAATCAGCCCCAGCATTTT	CASSFSNQPQHF	TRBJ1-5	once	NA	TRBV5-6
TGTGCCAGTAGTATGTCGGCAGGGGGCGTTTACGAGCAGTACTTC	CASSMSAGGVYEQYF	TRBJ2-7	NA	TRBD1	TRBV19
TGCGCCAGCAGCCAAACCGGGACAGGGGGCGGCGAGCAGTACTTC	CASSQTGTGGGEQYF	TRBJ2-7	NA	TRBD1	TRBV4-1
TGTGCCAGCAGTTTGTCTAGCGGGAGGGGGGATACGCAGTATTTT	CASSLSSGRGDTQYF	TRBJ2-3	NA	TRBD2	TRBV6-5
TGCAGCGTGGGACTCCCCACAGATACGCAGTATTTT	CSVGLPTDTQYF	TRBJ2-3	NA	NA	TRBV29-1
TGTGCCAGTAGTATAGGGAGAGTATCCGAGCAGTACTTC	CASSIGRVSEQYF	TRBJ2-7	NA	NA	TRBV19
TGTGCCAGATTACCTGGGACAGGGGGTTTGGAGCAGTACTTC	CARLPGTGGLEQYF	TRBJ2-7	NA	TRBD1	TRBV28
TGTGCCAGCAGTATGGCGGGGTCGAGCTCCTACGAGCAGTACTTC	CASSMAGSSSYEQYF	TRBJ2-7	NA	NA	TRBV6-5
TGTGCCAGCAGCTACGGATTCAATCAGCCCCAGCATTTT	CASSYGFNQPQHF	TRBJ1-5	few	NA	TRBV7-9
TGCGCCAGCAGCTTGGACGGGGAGACCCAGTACTTC	CASSLDGETQYF	TRBJ2-5	NA	NA	TRBV5-1
TGTGCCAGCAGTCGGCGGACAGGGCGAAACACCGGGGAGCTGTTTTTT	CASSRRTGRNTGELFF	TRBJ2-2	NA	TRBD1	TRBV2
TGTGCCAGCAGTGATGGCCAGGGGGCCAGTCAGCCCCAGCATTTT	CASSDGQGASQPQHF	TRBJ1-5	NA	TRBD1	TRBV2
TGCGCCAGCAGCTTGGCGGGGGACAGTGGATTCTACGAGCAGTACTTC	CASSLAGDSGFYEQYF	TRBJ2-7	NA	NA	TRBV5-1
TGTGCCAGCAGTGCCCCGACTAGCGGGAAGAGCACAGATACGCAGTATTTT	CASSAPTSGKSTDTQYF	TRBJ2-3	NA	TRBD2	TRBV2
TGCGCCAGCTACGACTCTGGGGCCAACGTCCTGACTTTC	CASYDSGANVLTF	TRBJ2-6	NA	NA	TRBV5-1
TGTGCCAGCAGCCCCACCCAGAACACCATATATTTT	CASSPTQNTIYF	TRBJ1-3	NA	NA	TRBV7-2